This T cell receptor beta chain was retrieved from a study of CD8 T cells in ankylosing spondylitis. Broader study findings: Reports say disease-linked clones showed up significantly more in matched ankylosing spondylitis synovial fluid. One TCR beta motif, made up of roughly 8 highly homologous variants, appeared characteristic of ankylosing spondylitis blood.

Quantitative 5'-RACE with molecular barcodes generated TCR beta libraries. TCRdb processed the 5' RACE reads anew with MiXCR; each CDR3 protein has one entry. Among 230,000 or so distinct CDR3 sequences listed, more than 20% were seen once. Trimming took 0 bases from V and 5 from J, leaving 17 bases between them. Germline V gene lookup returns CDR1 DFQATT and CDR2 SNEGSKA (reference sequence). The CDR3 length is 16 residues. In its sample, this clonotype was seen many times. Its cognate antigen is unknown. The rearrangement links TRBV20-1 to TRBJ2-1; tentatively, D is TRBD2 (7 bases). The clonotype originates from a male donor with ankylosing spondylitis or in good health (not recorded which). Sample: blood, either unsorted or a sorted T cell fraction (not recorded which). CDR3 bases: TGCAGTGCTAGAGATTTCGGGGCGGGGGACAACAATGAGCAGTTCTTC. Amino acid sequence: CSARDFGAGDNNEQFF.